What follows are 27 T cell receptor beta chains derived from one specimen sequenced in a study of technical replicates of blood from several donors. Profiling relied on immunoSEQ multiplex PCR, and the TCRdb table lists in-frame clones only, not all of them. Counted here are fewer than 80,000 clones, 86% occurring once; the ten biggest clones make up roughly 4.5%. The sequencing input was PBMCs. The receptor set was obtained from a human donor in good health. Some clones in this sample may be carry-over from other donors' samples.

The chain combines TRBV29-1 with TRBJ2-1; 11 nucleotides agree with TRBD2. This CDR3 has 17 amino acids. CDR1 SQVTM and CDR2 ANQGSEA come from the germline V gene. The junction had 11 bases not matched to a gene; V was cut back by 7 bases and J by 0 bases. The CDR3 DNA follows: TGCAGCGGTTGGGGACTAGCGGACCGCAGCTCCTACAATGAGCAGTTCTTC. It encodes CSGWGLADRSSYNEQFF.

This chain connects TRBV2 to TRBJ2-2; 9 bases fit TRBD2. Losses at the gene ends were 9 bases for V and 4 bases for J; bases not matched to a gene: 6. The CDR3 is 14 residues long. CDR1 and CDR2 (germline): SNHLY, FYNNEI. CDR3 loop: CASNEGLATGELFF. CDR3 sequence (DNA): TGTGCCAGTAACGAGGGACTAGCCACCGGGGAGCTGTTTTTT.

The J gene is TRBJ2-7, the V gene TRBV5-4; 7 nucleotides agree with TRBD1. The CDR3 contains 15 residues. With 5 bases clipped from V and 0 bases from J, the junction kept 8 bases outside the gene matches. From germline, CDR1 is SGHNT and CDR2 YYREEE (reference sequence). For the CDR3, the DNA is TGTGCCAGCAGGAACCTGGCAGGGGGCTCCTACGAGCAGTACTTC. Translation gives CASRNLAGGSYEQYF. Filled out from reference TRBV5-4 and TRBJ2-7, the complete variable domain reads ETGVTQSPTHLIKTRGQQVTLRCSSQSGHNTVSWYQQALGQGPQFIFQYYREEENGRGNFPPRFSGLQFPNYSSELNVNALELDDSALYLCASRNLAGGSYEQYFGPGTRLTVT.

The V and J genes are TRBV6-4 and TRBJ2-3, with TRBD2 identical over 9 bases. V lost 3 bases to trimming and J lost 0 bases; unmatched junction nucleotides: 4. The germline V gene encodes CDR1 MRHNA and CDR2 SNTAGT. The CDR3 spans 16 residues. The CDR3 region has the DNA TGTGCCAGCAGTGAAGGTAGCGGGGGTAGCACAGATACGCAGTATTTT. Translation: CASSEGSGGSTDTQYF.

V and J are TRBV27 and TRBJ2-7; 12 bases agree with TRBD1. The CDR3 spans 15 residues. Per germline, CDR1 MNHEY and CDR2 SMNVEV (reference sequence). The V and J ends lost 4 bases and 5 bases, in that order; junction bases with no gene match: 6. As DNA, the CDR3 is TGTGCCAGCAGTTCTCCGGGACAGGGGGCACACGAGCAGTACTTC. Its translation: CASSSPGQGAHEQYF.

The J gene is TRBJ1-1, the V gene TRBV7-3; the D gene is possibly TRBD1 (5 bases). Trimming pared 0 bases from V and 5 bases from J, leaving 13 bases between. Germline V gene lookup returns CDR1 SGHTA and CDR2 FQGTGA. This CDR3 contains 15 residues. The CDR3 DNA reads as TGTGCCAGCAGCTTAACGGAGGGGTCAAGGACTGAAGCTTTCTTT. As protein: CASSLTEGSRTEAFF.

The chain is built from TRBV9 and TRBJ2-1; 9 positions match TRBD2. With V trimmed by 4 bases and J by 2 bases, 7 bases remained unmatched. Germline loops: CDR1 SGDLS, CDR2 YYNGEE. The CDR3 has 16 amino acids. As DNA, the CDR3 is TGTGCCAGCAGCTTGACTAGCGGAGCTACCTACAATGAGCAGTTCTTC. This encodes CASSLTSGATYNEQFF. Drawing the rest from reference TRBV9 and TRBJ2-1, the complete variable domain is DSGVTQTPKHLITATGQRVTLRCSPRSGDLSVYWYQQSLDQGLQFLIQYYNGEERAKGNILERFSAQQFPDLHSELNLSSLELGDSALYFCASSLTSGATYNEQFFGPGTRLTVL.

The chain couples TRBV9 to TRBJ1-1; TRBD1 is a possible D gene (5 bases). With 3 bases removed from V and 6 bases from J, the gap between germline ends came to 15 bases. The CDR3 runs to 14 residues. Germline CDR1 SGDLS, CDR2 YYNGEE. The CDR3 bases are TGTGCCAGCAGCGCCCTTAGGGGCCGCCCTGAAGCTTTCTTT. Translated: CASSALRGRPEAFF.

The V and J genes are TRBV5-1 and TRBJ2-3; the match to TRBD2 covers 12 bases. CDR1 and CDR2 (germline): SGHRS, YFSETQ. This CDR3 is built from 17 residues. The ends lost 4 bases at V and 6 bases at J; junction bases unmatched: 12. CDR3 bases: TGCGCCAGCAGCCAACCTAGCGGGAGGGCCGAGGGGGATACGCAGTATTTT. This codes for CASSQPSGRAEGDTQYF.

The chain uses TRBV20-1 and TRBJ2-5, with unresolved D. CDR1 is DFQATT, CDR2 SNEGSKA, per germline (reference sequence). The V end was cut by 1 base, the J end by 6 bases, with 6 bases between. The CDR3 length is 11 residues. CDR3 DNA sequence: TGCAGTGCTAGAGTACAGCAGACCCAGTACTTC. This sequence encodes CSARVQQTQYF.

The chain couples TRBV19 to TRBJ1-5, with D tentatively TRBD1 (6 bases). CDR1 LNHDA and CDR2 SQIVND come from the germline V gene (reference sequence). This CDR3 has 16 residues. V lost 5 bases and J lost 0, with 14 bases in between. The DNA of the CDR3 is TGTGCCAGTAGTCCGTTGACAGGTTATAGCAATCAGCCCCAGCATTTT. Amino acids: CASSPLTGYSNQPQHF.

This rearrangement joins TRBV5-6 to TRBJ2-5, with a tentative D call TRBD2 (6 bases). The CDR3 is made up of 15 amino acids. With 9 bases removed from V and 7 bases from J, the gap between germline ends came to 25 bases. Germline V gives CDR1 SGHDT, CDR2 YYEEEE. CDR3 amino acids: CATSPLSGDWGTQYF. In DNA form, the CDR3 reads TGTGCCACCTCACCCCTGTCGGGAGATTGGGGGACCCAGTACTTC.

This chain connects TRBV19 to TRBJ2-3; TRBD2 aligns across 10 bases. This CDR3 comprises 14 residues. J gave up 2 bases and V 7 bases, and 3 bases lay outside the gene matches. Germline V lookup: CDR1 LNHDA, CDR2 SQIVND (reference sequence). The CDR3 sequence: CASTSGGYTDTQYF. The CDR3 nucleotides are TGTGCCAGTACTAGCGGGGGTTACACAGATACGCAGTATTTT. The complete variable domain, with remaining parts taken from reference TRBV19 and TRBJ2-3, reads DGGITQSPKYLFRKEGQNVTLSCEQNLNHDAMYWYRQDPGQGLRLIYYSQIVNDFQKGDIAEGYSVSREKKESFPLTVTSAQKNPTAFYLCASTSGGYTDTQYFGPGTRLTVL.

This chain connects TRBV11-2 to TRBJ2-7; 8 bases line up with TRBD2. V shed 3 bases, J shed 4 bases, and the junction held 8 bases outside the gene matches. The CDR3 is 15 amino acids. Germline V CDR1 and CDR2: SGHAT, FQNNGV. The CDR3 sequence: CASSFPVAGNYEQYF. The CDR3 DNA reads as TGTGCCAGCAGCTTTCCTGTAGCGGGAAATTACGAGCAGTACTTC.

The chain is built from TRBV7-9 and TRBJ2-1; perhaps TRBD1 as D (5 bases). Germline loops: CDR1 SEHNR, CDR2 FQNEAQ (reference sequence). The CDR3 is made up of 15 amino acids. V lost 0 bases to trimming and J lost 12 bases, with 18 bases between them. The DNA of the CDR3 is TGTGCCAGCAGCTTAGCGGACCACAGGAAGGTGGGGCAGTTCTTC. It encodes CASSLADHRKVGQFF.

This rearrangement joins TRBV19 to TRBJ2-2; possibly TRBD1 for D (6 bases). V was clipped by 6 bases and J by 3 bases, with 23 bases between them. This CDR3 comprises 18 residues. Per the germline V gene, CDR1 is LNHDA and CDR2 is SQIVND (reference sequence). Here the CDR3 reads CASSPPIRYRVDTGELFF. The CDR3, as DNA: TGTGCCAGTAGCCCCCCAATCCGGTACAGGGTCGACACCGGGGAGCTGTTTTTT. Full variable domain (rest looked up from reference TRBV19 and TRBJ2-2): DGGITQSPKYLFRKEGQNVTLSCEQNLNHDAMYWYRQDPGQGLRLIYYSQIVNDFQKGDIAEGYSVSREKKESFPLTVTSAQKNPTAFYLCASSPPIRYRVDTGELFFGEGSRLTVL.

The V call is TRBV7-6, the J call TRBJ2-3, with 10 bases fitting TRBD2. CDR3 length: 17 amino acids. Looked up from germline, CDR1 is SGHVS and CDR2 is FNYEAQ. V was pared by 5 bases and J by 4 bases, with 12 bases of the junction left unmatched. The CDR3 nucleotides are TGTGCCAGCAGCCTACCATTCAGCGGGGGGGCGTCAGATACGCAGTATTTT. Protein product: CASSLPFSGGASDTQYF.

CDR3 loop: CASSLDGGQETQYF. The CDR3 DNA reads TGCGCCAGCAGCTTGGACGGCGGCCAAGAGACCCAGTACTTC. J is TRBJ2-5 and V is TRBV5-1; no firm D call. Germline CDR1 SGHRS, CDR2 YFSETQ. The CDR3 loop spans 14 amino acids. Trimming shortened V by 0 bases and J by 1 base, and 7 bases separated the two germline ends.

The rearrangement links TRBV7-2 to TRBJ2-7, with 9 bases identical to TRBD2. The CDR3 consists of 15 residues. J lost 2 bases, V lost 1 base, and 3 bases had no gene match. Germline CDR1 is SGHTA and CDR2 is FQGNSA. Here the CDR3 reads CASSLGTSDPYEQYF. The CDR3 bases are TGTGCCAGCAGCTTAGGGACTAGCGACCCCTACGAGCAGTACTTC.

The rearrangement uses TRBV7-8 and TRBJ2-3; D may be TRBD2 (6 bases). From germline, CDR1 is SGHVS and CDR2 FQNEAQ. V shed 5 bases and J shed 4 bases, with 19 bases lying between them. This CDR3 has 16 residues. The CDR3 reads CASSPPWRLGADTQYF. The CDR3 nucleotides read TGTGCCAGCAGCCCCCCATGGAGACTAGGGGCAGATACGCAGTATTTT.

The chain uses TRBV7-2 and TRBJ2-2; a possible D gene is TRBD2 (5 bases). Germline V gene lookup returns CDR1 SGHTA and CDR2 FQGNSA. V was shortened by 5 bases and J by 4 bases, with 14 bases between the two germline ends. This CDR3 has 15 amino acids. The CDR3 DNA reads as TGTGCCAGCAGCCTACGGACGGCGGGCACCGGGGAGCTGTTTTTT. Amino acid sequence: CASSLRTAGTGELFF.

The chain combines TRBV7-9 with TRBJ1-2; D is ambiguous. The CDR3 runs to 16 residues. In germline, CDR1 is SEHNR, CDR2 FQNEAQ (reference sequence). V lost 5 bases, J lost 3 bases, and 19 bases lay in between. The CDR3 region is CASSLTPGSGDYGYTF. The DNA of the CDR3 is TGTGCCAGCAGCCTCACTCCTGGTTCAGGTGACTATGGCTACACCTTC.

This clone has only one observation. V is TRBV10-3 and J is TRBJ2-1; 16 bases match TRBD2. The V and J ends lost 0 bases and 9 bases, in that order; junction bases with no gene match: 5. The CDR3 spans 17 residues. Germline-derived CDR1 and CDR2 are ENHRY and SYGVKD. DNA of the CDR3: TGTGCCATCAGTGAGTCGGGACTAGCGGGGGGGTATGGTGAGCAGTTCTTC. This codes for CAISESGLAGGYGEQFF.

This chain connects TRBV7-9 to TRBJ2-7; 8 nucleotides match TRBD1. The V segment lost 7 bases and the J segment 2 bases; nucleotides outside the gene matches: 7. This CDR3 spans 14 amino acids. Germline assignment: CDR1 SEHNR and CDR2 FQNEAQ (reference sequence). This CDR3 reads CASIRTGRTYEQYF. The DNA of the CDR3 is TGTGCCAGCATCAGGACAGGGCGGACCTACGAGCAGTACTTC.

The chain joins TRBV7-6 to TRBJ2-2; 7 bases map to TRBD2. The CDR3 totals 17 residues. CDR1 and CDR2 from the germline V gene are SGHVS and FNYEAQ. Trimming cost V 1 base and J 5 bases; bases outside gene matches: 10. The CDR3 nucleotides read TGTGCCAGCAGCTTAGATACACTAGCGATTAAAACCGGGGAGCTGTTTTTT. It specifies CASSLDTLAIKTGELFF.

In nucleotides, the CDR3 is TGTGCCAGCAGCATCGGGGGTATAGGCAATTCACCCCTCCACTTT. Residues: CASSIGGIGNSPLHF. This chain connects TRBV11-1 to TRBJ1-6; maybe TRBD1 (5 bases). The CDR3 extends over 15 amino acids. Germline V gene sequence: CDR1 SGHAT, CDR2 FQDESV (reference sequence). V was trimmed by 5 bases and J by 7 bases, leaving 15 bases between them.

The rearrangement uses TRBV7-6 and TRBJ2-7; D ambiguous. Looked up from germline, CDR1 is SGHVS and CDR2 is FNYEAQ. The V and J ends lost 3 bases and 1 base respectively, with 7 bases between them. The CDR3 runs to 13 residues. The CDR3 DNA follows: TGTGCCAGCAGCTTCGGGTCTTCCTACGAGCAGTACTTC. Amino acid sequence: CASSFGSSYEQYF.